This T cell receptor beta chain appears in the sequencing data of a study of blood T cell repertoires in COVID-19. Study at large: Samples came from the United States, Italy and Spain, spanning acute and convalescent COVID-19. T cells, B-cell-depleted T cells, or PBMCs provided the cDNA or gDNA that served as material.

Original data processing: Estimated nucleated cell counts came from reference gene primer amplification. Some clones are missing from TCRdb's copy, which holds only in-frame ones; the method was immunoSEQ multiplex PCR. V, J and clone size are those of that table, while D and trimming were read from the DNA. The top ten hold about 8% of the sample, which has 140,000 to 150,000 clones, 75% to 85% seen once. This clone occurred a few times. CDR1 and CDR2 from the germline V gene are SGHNT and YENEEA. The length of the CDR3 is 15 residues. V lost 6 bases, J lost 3 bases, and 14 bases lay in between. This TCR derives from a human donor with acute or convalescent COVID-19. The donor label of this sample is uncertain. The material sequenced was peripheral blood. The chain couples TRBV11-3 to TRBJ2-2; D perhaps matches TRBD2 (6 bases). The CDR3 sequence is CASSPRGDHTGELFF. The CDR3 nucleotides are TGTGCCAGCAGTCCGCGGGGTGATCACACCGGGGAGCTGTTTTTT.